The subject of this entry is one TCR beta chain. Antigen unknown. The protocol was immunoSEQ multiplex PCR, while the TCRdb copy is restricted to in-frame clones and leaves out a portion. The repertoire holds 800,000 to 1,200,000 clones, with about 80% as singletons. The data derive from a study of shared clonotypes between healthy human individuals. Donors were Caucasian adults residing in Nashville, Tennessee, USA. CDR1 is LNHNV, CDR2 YYDKDF, per germline (reference sequence). The CDR3 loop spans 17 amino acids. The V segment lost 4 bases and the J segment 2 bases; nucleotides outside the gene matches: 8. Study observations and caveats: Clonotypes that were shared across a few donors made up around 5% of naive CD4 clonotypes.

The TCR originated in a man between 18 and 35 years old in good health. Some clones in this sample may be carry-over from other donors' samples. The specimen was memory CD4+ T cells from PBMCs. Subset given: CD45RA-negative fraction. The V call is TRBV15, the J call TRBJ2-6, with 7 nucleotides matching TRBD1. The CDR3 reads CATSTWGQGAGANVLTF. In DNA, the CDR3 is TGTGCCACCAGCACGTGGGGGCAGGGGGCTGGGGCCAACGTCCTGACTTTC.